The present entry profiles one TCR beta chain with its context. Germline V gives CDR1 SGHTA, CDR2 FQGNSA. CDR3 size: 14 residues. V dropped 1 base and J dropped 0 bases, with 5 bases sitting between them. Survey-level TCR beta sequencing used the immunoSEQ assay. Sequenced by immunoSEQ multiplex PCR; TCRdb stores in-frame clones only, minus some. The table includes under 90,000 clones, just over 90% detected once. The sequencing input was PBMCs. The sequence derives from a man between 40 and 49 years old with rheumatoid arthritis. The gene calls are TRBV7-2 and TRBJ2-3; D is ambiguous. CDR3 nucleotide sequence: TGTGCCAGCAGCTTAGAGGGCAGCACAGATACGCAGTATTTT. Its translation: CASSLEGSTDTQYF.